A single sample is the source of the 20 T cell receptor beta chains below, sequenced in a study of vaccination effects on CD4 cells after COVID-19. Their cognate antigens are unknown. Produced via immunoSEQ multiplex PCR; TCRdb's table is partial and in-frame only. The sample holds tens of thousands of clones, over 70% seen once. Sequencing in the ViraFEST assay came after antigen-specific CD4+ T cells had been expanded with viral peptide pools, which were used to stimulate PBMC. Scientists isolated CD4+ T cells after an approximately 11-day culture period ended. A positive SARS-CoV-2 PCR test fell between March and December 2020. The sample consisted of CD4+ T cells from PBMCs cultured with a peptide pool, taken before COVID-19 vaccination. The receptors originated from a human donor who had a prior SARS-CoV-2 infection.

For the CDR3, the DNA is TGTGCCAGCAGCTTAGACAACGGAAACACCATATATTTT. As protein: CASSLDNGNTIYF. This chain connects TRBV11-3 to TRBJ1-3, with unresolved D. In germline, CDR1 is SGHNT, CDR2 YENEEA. V lost 0 bases to trimming and J lost 4 bases, with 4 bases between them. CDR3 size: 13 residues.

The chain recombines TRBV24-1 with TRBJ2-1; 8 bases agree with TRBD2. The trim removed 3 bases at V and 0 bases at J, leaving 9 bases unmatched. This CDR3 contains 18 residues. Germline V gene sequence: CDR1 KGHDR, CDR2 SFDVKD. The CDR3 DNA reads TGTGCCACCAGTGATACTAGCGGAGCAACCATCTCCTACAATGAGCAGTTCTTC. Its translation: CATSDTSGATISYNEQFF.

The rearrangement joins TRBV19 to TRBJ2-5; TRBD1 matches at 10 bases. This CDR3 is built from 15 residues. Germline CDR1 and CDR2: LNHDA and SQIVND (reference sequence). The V and J ends lost 5 bases and 5 bases, in that order; junction bases with no gene match: 8. CDR3 coding DNA: TGTGCCAGTAGTCGTCCGGGACAGGGGAGCGAGACCCAGTACTTC. Its translation: CASSRPGQGSETQYF.

The rearrangement links TRBV4-3 to TRBJ1-3; D remains unclear. Trimming took off 0 bases at V and 1 base at J, with 4 bases between the two ends. The CDR3 consists of 14 residues. Per the germline V gene, CDR1 is LGHNA and CDR2 is YSLEER. CDR3 DNA: TGCGCCAGCAGCCAAGACGGATCTGGAAACACCATATATTTT. It is translated as CASSQDGSGNTIYF.

The chain links TRBV19 to TRBJ2-3, with D maybe TRBD1 (5 bases). Germline values: CDR1 LNHDA, CDR2 SQIVND (reference sequence). The CDR3 sequence is 15 residues long. V was pared by 4 bases and J by 3 bases, with 14 bases between. CDR3 DNA: TGTGCCAGTAGTACGCGCAGGGCTGCGACAGATACGCAGTATTTT. Its protein product is CASSTRRAATDTQYF.

The chain joins TRBV2 to TRBJ2-1, with unresolved D. This CDR3 spans 15 amino acids. CDR1 and CDR2 (germline): SNHLY, FYNNEI. Deletions cut 5 bases from V and 0 bases from J, with 11 bases between. The CDR3 here is CASSWALSSYNEQFF. CDR3 in DNA: TGTGCCAGCAGTTGGGCTCTGAGCTCCTACAATGAGCAGTTCTTC.

The chain has TRBV9 and TRBJ2-7, with TRBD2 identical over 8 bases. J gave up 0 bases and V 0 bases, and 5 bases lay outside the gene matches. The germline V gene has CDR1 SGDLS and CDR2 YYNGEE. The CDR3 length is 16 residues. CDR3 region: CASSVAGGPSSYEQYF. The CDR3 DNA reads TGTGCCAGCAGCGTAGCGGGGGGGCCCTCCTCCTACGAGCAGTACTTC. Variable domain in full (rest from reference TRBV9 and TRBJ2-7): DSGVTQTPKHLITATGQRVTLRCSPRSGDLSVYWYQQSLDQGLQFLIQYYNGEERAKGNILERFSAQQFPDLHSELNLSSLELGDSALYFCASSVAGGPSSYEQYFGPGTRLTVT.

The rearrangement joins TRBV7-8 to TRBJ1-2; D unclear. Germline V gene sequence: CDR1 SGHVS, CDR2 FQNEAQ. V was trimmed by 4 bases and J by 4 bases, leaving 13 bases between them. This CDR3 is 14 amino acids long. The CDR3 sequence is CASSSQGPGYGYTF. The DNA for the CDR3 is TGTGCCAGCAGCTCGCAAGGCCCAGGCTATGGCTACACCTTC.

The chain recombines TRBV5-1 with TRBJ2-7; 11 bases agree with TRBD1. V was clipped by 4 bases and J by 5 bases; unmatched bases: 5. Germline CDR1 SGHRS, CDR2 YFSETQ. The CDR3 covers 14 residues. This CDR3 reads CASSHGTGGNEQYF. CDR3 DNA sequence: TGCGCCAGCAGCCATGGGACAGGGGGTAACGAGCAGTACTTC.

The gene calls are TRBV27 and TRBJ1-2, with a possible D match to TRBD1 (6 bases). Per the germline V gene, CDR1 is MNHEY and CDR2 is SMNVEV (reference sequence). The CDR3 sequence is 14 residues long. Between the trimmed V and J ends, which lost 3 bases and 0 bases, there was a span of 8 bases. The CDR3 spells CASSLRGANYGYTF. The CDR3 DNA is TGTGCCAGCAGTTTGAGGGGGGCTAACTATGGCTACACCTTC.

The chain couples TRBV7-3 to TRBJ1-6, with D possibly being TRBD1 (6 bases). CDR1 and CDR2 from the germline V gene are SGHTA and FQGTGA. CDR3 length: 14 amino acids. Trimming cost V 4 bases and J 10 bases, with 14 bases left between them. CDR3 protein: CASSSGGGNSPLHF. The CDR3, as DNA: TGTGCCAGCAGCTCGGGAGGGGGGAACTCACCCCTCCACTTT.

The rearrangement links TRBV5-1 to TRBJ2-3; 7 positions match TRBD2. The trim removed 8 bases at V and 0 bases at J, leaving 6 bases unmatched. Germline CDR1 reads SGHRS; CDR2 reads YFSETQ. CDR3 size: 14 residues. CDR3 region: CASTSATSTDTQYF. In DNA, the CDR3 is TGCGCCAGTACTAGCGCAACTAGCACAGATACGCAGTATTTT.

The J gene is TRBJ2-5, the V gene TRBV15; possible D gene TRBD2, 6 bases. Trimming took off 0 bases at V and 5 bases at J, with 13 bases between the two ends. This CDR3 is 15 amino acids long. Germline V lookup: CDR1 LNHNV, CDR2 YYDKDF (reference sequence). The CDR3 DNA sequence: TGTGCCACCAGCAGAGATTTAGGAGGGGCTGAGACCCAGTACTTC. Residues: CATSRDLGGAETQYF.

The sample holds a few counts of this clone. V and J are TRBV9 and TRBJ2-2, with 10 bases lining up with TRBD2. Germline V gene lookup returns CDR1 SGDLS and CDR2 YYNGEE. Losses at the gene ends were 0 bases for V and 2 bases for J; bases not matched to a gene: 13. The CDR3 is made up of 20 amino acids. The CDR3 loop reads CASSVGSSGRGAPNTGELFF. The CDR3 coding sequence is TGTGCCAGCAGCGTAGGGTCTAGCGGGAGAGGAGCCCCAAACACCGGGGAGCTGTTTTTT. The full variable domain, completed using reference TRBV9 and TRBJ2-2, is DSGVTQTPKHLITATGQRVTLRCSPRSGDLSVYWYQQSLDQGLQFLIQYYNGEERAKGNILERFSAQQFPDLHSELNLSSLELGDSALYFCASSVGSSGRGAPNTGELFFGEGSRLTVL.

J is TRBJ1-6 and V is TRBV2; 8 bases align to TRBD1. The germline V gene encodes CDR1 SNHLY and CDR2 FYNNEI. Trimming at V came to 6 bases and at J to 7 bases, leaving 8 bases not matched to a gene. The CDR3 length is 15 residues. CDR3 region: CASRSQGAGNSPLHF. The CDR3 nucleotides are TGTGCCAGCAGAAGCCAGGGGGCCGGGAATTCACCCCTCCACTTT.

The chain combines TRBV4-2 with TRBJ2-5; a weak D match, TRBD1 (6 bases). The V gene lost 0 bases and the J gene lost 5 bases, with 13 bases spanning the gap. Germline V gene lookup returns CDR1 LGHNA and CDR2 YNFKEQ. This CDR3 contains 15 residues. The CDR3 coding sequence is TGTGCCAGCAGCCAAGACCCTCAGGGGTGGGAGACCCAGTACTTC. The encoded protein is CASSQDPQGWETQYF.

The rearrangement joins TRBV6-5 to TRBJ1-1; 7 nucleotides match TRBD1. Germline CDR1 and CDR2: MNHEY and SVGAGI. The CDR3 is made up of 15 amino acids. J was trimmed by 1 base and V by 6 bases; bases with no gene match: 8. The CDR3 DNA is TGTGCCAGCAGCATAACCGGGACAGCGAACACTGAAGCTTTCTTT. The encoded protein is CASSITGTANTEAFF.

The chain combines TRBV5-1 with TRBJ2-3, with a possible D match to TRBD1 (5 bases). V was trimmed by 1 base and J by 0 bases, leaving 15 bases between them. The V gene's germline CDR1 is SGHRS and CDR2 YFSETQ. CDR3 size: 17 residues. The CDR3 DNA reads as TGCGCCAGCAGCTTGACAGGTGCCGATCCTAGCACAGATACGCAGTATTTT. Translation gives CASSLTGADPSTDTQYF.

V and J are TRBV7-6 and TRBJ1-2; D ambiguous. V lost 5 bases and J lost 5, with 21 bases in between. CDR1 and CDR2 (germline): SGHVS, FNYEAQ. CDR3 length: 16 amino acids. The CDR3 sequence: CASSIGDESRKYGYTF. The CDR3 DNA is TGTGCCAGCAGCATAGGTGATGAATCTCGAAAGTATGGCTACACCTTC.

The chain has TRBV19 and TRBJ2-3; 11 bases match TRBD2. Germline V gives CDR1 LNHDA, CDR2 SQIVND (reference sequence). J gave up 1 base and V 5 bases, and 5 bases lay outside the gene matches. The CDR3 contains 16 residues. CDR3 DNA: TGTGCCAGTAGTCTTCCGGGACTAGCGGGCACAGATACGCAGTATTTT. Translating gives CASSLPGLAGTDTQYF.